A selection of T cell receptor beta chains follows, all from one sample in a study of identical twins. TCRdb re-analysed the 5' RACE reads in MiXCR, keeping a single row per CDR3 protein. This sample has about 730,000 distinct CDR3 sequences; 21% occur once, and the top ten carry 4% to 5.5%. The same sample was also studied in work on T cells expressing NK-cell markers.

Sequenced: PBMCs. These receptors all come from a woman between 18 and 29 years old in good health. CDR3s include the opening cysteine and the closing phenylalanine or tryptophan. The D gene is left open where the match is weak. Clone sizes are given selectively: once, few, many, or a class where the clone is expanded.

j_call,d_call,clone_size,v_call,cdr3_nt,cdr3_aa
TRBJ2-7,-,-,TRBV12-3/TRBV12-4,TGTGCCAGCAGTTTTGAGGGATACGAGCAGTACTTC,CASSFEGYEQYF
TRBJ2-1,-,-,TRBV3-1,TGTGCCAGCAGCCAAGTTTCGCAGGCGGCGGGAAACAATGAGCAGTTCTTC,CASSQVSQAAGNNEQFF
TRBJ2-7,-,few,TRBV11-2,TGTGCCAGCAGCTTTCTGCACAGGGCGTCCTACGAGCAGTACTTC,CASSFLHRASYEQYF
TRBJ2-5,-,-,TRBV5-5,TGTGCCAGCAGCCACCCCAGGAGCGGGGAGACCCAGTACTTC,CASSHPRSGETQYF
TRBJ2-7,-,few,TRBV12-3/TRBV12-4,TGTGCCAGCAGCCGCGAGCAGAGGCGCCTCTCCTACGAGCAGTACTTC,CASSREQRRLSYEQYF
TRBJ2-1,TRBD2,-,TRBV6-2/TRBV6-3,TGTGCCAGCAGAAAGTTCCCTGCGTCTAGCGGGAGCCCTTTCCAGTTCTTC,CASRKFPASSGSPFQFF
TRBJ2-7,-,-,TRBV7-2,TGTGCCAGCAGCGCGGTGTCAGGGTTTGAGCAGTACTTC,CASSAVSGFEQYF
TRBJ2-7,TRBD2,-,TRBV11-2,TGTGCCAGCAGCTTAGAAGGTCGGCTAGCGGGAGGTGGCGAGCAGTACTTC,CASSLEGRLAGGGEQYF
TRBJ2-5,-,few,TRBV20-1,TGCAGTGCTAGACCCGACAGACCCGTGTACCAAGAGACCCAGTACTTC,CSARPDRPVYQETQYF
TRBJ2-7,TRBD1,many,TRBV29-1,TGCAGCGTTACCGGGACAGGGGACCACGAGCAGTACTTC,CSVTGTGDHEQYF
TRBJ2-5,TRBD2,-,TRBV10-3,TGTGCCATCAGCAAACTAGCGGGAGTGGAGACCCAGTACTTC,CAISKLAGVETQYF
TRBJ2-7,-,-,TRBV6-5,TGTGCCAGCAGTTACCGGTATAATCCGCGACTACAGGGACCCTACGAGCAGTACTTC,CASSYRYNPRLQGPYEQYF
TRBJ2-3,-,few,TRBV6-1,TGTGCCAGCAGCCTGACAGTCGGCACAGATACGCAGTATTTT,CASSLTVGTDTQYF